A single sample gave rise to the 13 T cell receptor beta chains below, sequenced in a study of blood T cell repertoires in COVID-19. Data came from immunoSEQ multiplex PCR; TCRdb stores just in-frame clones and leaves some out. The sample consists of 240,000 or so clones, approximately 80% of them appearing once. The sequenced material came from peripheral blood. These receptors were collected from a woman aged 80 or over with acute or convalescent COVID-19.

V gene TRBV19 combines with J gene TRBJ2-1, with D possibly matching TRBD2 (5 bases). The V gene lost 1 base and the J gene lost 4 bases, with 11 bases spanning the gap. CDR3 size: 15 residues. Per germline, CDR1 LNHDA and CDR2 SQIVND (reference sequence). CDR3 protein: CASSIAGVEYNEQFF. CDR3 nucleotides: TGTGCCAGTAGTATAGCCGGGGTAGAATACAATGAGCAGTTCTTC.

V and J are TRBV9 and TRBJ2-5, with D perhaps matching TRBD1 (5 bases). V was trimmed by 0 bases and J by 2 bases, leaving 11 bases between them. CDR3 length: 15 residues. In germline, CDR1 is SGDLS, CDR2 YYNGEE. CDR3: CASSVDWSGQETQYF. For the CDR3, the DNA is TGTGCCAGCAGCGTAGACTGGTCAGGGCAAGAGACCCAGTACTTC.

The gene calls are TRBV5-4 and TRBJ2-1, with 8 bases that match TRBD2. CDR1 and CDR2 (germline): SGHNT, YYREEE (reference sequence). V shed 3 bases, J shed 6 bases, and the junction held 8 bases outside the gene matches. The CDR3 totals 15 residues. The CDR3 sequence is CASSSAGGVANEQFF. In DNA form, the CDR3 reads TGTGCCAGCAGCTCCGCGGGGGGCGTAGCCAATGAGCAGTTCTTC.

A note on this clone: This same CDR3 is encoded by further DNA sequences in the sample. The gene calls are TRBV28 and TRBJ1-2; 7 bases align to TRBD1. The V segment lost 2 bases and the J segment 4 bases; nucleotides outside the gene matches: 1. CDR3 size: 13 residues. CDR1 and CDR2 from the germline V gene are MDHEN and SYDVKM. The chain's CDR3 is CASSLGTAYGYTF. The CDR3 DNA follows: TGTGCCAGCAGTTTAGGGACAGCCTATGGCTACACCTTC.

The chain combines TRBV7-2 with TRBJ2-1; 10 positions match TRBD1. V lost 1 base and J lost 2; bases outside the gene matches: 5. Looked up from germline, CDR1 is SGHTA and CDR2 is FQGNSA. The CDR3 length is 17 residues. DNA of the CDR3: TGTGCCAGCAGCTTAGAGGGACAGGGGTCTCCCTACAATGAGCAGTTCTTC. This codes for CASSLEGQGSPYNEQFF. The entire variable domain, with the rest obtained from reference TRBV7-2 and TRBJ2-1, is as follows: GAGVSQSPSNKVTEKGKDVELRCDPISGHTALYWYRQSLGQGLEFLIYFQGNSAPDKSGLPSDRFSAERTGGSVSTLTIQRTQQEDSAVYLCASSLEGQGSPYNEQFFGPGTRLTVL.

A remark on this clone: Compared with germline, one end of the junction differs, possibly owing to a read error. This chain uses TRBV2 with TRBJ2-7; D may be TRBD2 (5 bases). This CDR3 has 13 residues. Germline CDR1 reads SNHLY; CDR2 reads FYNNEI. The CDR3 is CASSEFSPGLGDF. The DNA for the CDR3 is TGTGCCAGCAGTGAGTTTAGTCCCGGTCTCGGGGACTTC.

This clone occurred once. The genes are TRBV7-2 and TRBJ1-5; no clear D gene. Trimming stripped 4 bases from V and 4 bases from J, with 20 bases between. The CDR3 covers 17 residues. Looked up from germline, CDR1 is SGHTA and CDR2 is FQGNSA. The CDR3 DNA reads TGTGCCAGCAGCTCCCCCCCGCTCCCTTCCGGGAATCAGCCCCAGCATTTT. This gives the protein CASSSPPLPSGNQPQHF.

The CDR3 DNA reads as TGCGCCAGCAGCTTTACAGGGCTGAACACTGAAGCTTTCTTT. Its protein is CASSFTGLNTEAFF. The chain joins TRBV5-1 to TRBJ1-1; D is possibly TRBD1 (6 bases). CDR1 and CDR2 (germline): SGHRS, YFSETQ. Trimming shortened V by 2 bases and J by 0 bases, and 8 bases separated the two germline ends. The CDR3 extends over 14 amino acids.

The CDR3 loop is CASSEARDRGHNEQFF. CDR3 DNA: TGTGCCAGCAGTGAAGCCCGGGACAGGGGACACAATGAGCAGTTCTTC. V is TRBV2 and J is TRBJ2-1; 10 positions match TRBD1. The junction had 4 bases not matched to a gene; V was cut back by 0 bases and J by 5 bases. This CDR3 has 16 amino acids. Germline lookup yields CDR1 SNHLY and CDR2 FYNNEI. Combining the CDR3 with reference TRBV2 and TRBJ2-1 gives the whole variable domain EPEVTQTPSHQVTQMGQEVILRCVPISNHLYFYWYRQILGQKVEFLVSFYNNEISEKSEIFDDQFSVERPDGSNFTLKIRSTKLEDSAMYFCASSEARDRGHNEQFFGPGTRLTVL.

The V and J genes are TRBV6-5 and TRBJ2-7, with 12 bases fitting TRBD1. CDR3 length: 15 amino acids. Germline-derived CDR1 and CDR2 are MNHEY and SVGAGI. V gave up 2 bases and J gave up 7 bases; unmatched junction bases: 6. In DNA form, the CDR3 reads TGTGCCAGCAGTTACCGGGGACAGGGGGCAAGTGAGCAGTACTTC. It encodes CASSYRGQGASEQYF.

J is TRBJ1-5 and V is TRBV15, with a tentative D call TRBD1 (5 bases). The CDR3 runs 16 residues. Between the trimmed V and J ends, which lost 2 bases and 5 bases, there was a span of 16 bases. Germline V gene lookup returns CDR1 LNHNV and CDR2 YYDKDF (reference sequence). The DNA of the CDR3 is TGTGCCACCAGCAGATCTAGACAGAGGAATGATCAGCCCCAGCATTTT. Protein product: CATSRSRQRNDQPQHF.

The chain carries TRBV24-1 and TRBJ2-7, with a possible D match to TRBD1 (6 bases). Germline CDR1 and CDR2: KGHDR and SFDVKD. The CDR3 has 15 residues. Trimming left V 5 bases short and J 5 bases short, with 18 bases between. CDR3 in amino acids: CATSAPGQSRDEQYF. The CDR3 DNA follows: TGTGCCACCAGTGCTCCCGGACAGTCTAGGGACGAGCAGTACTTC.

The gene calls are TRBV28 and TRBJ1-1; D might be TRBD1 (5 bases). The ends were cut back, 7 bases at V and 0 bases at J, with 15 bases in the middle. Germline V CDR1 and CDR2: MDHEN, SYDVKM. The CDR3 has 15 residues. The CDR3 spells CASTPGTGMNTEAFF. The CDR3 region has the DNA TGTGCCAGCACTCCCGGGACTGGCATGAACACTGAAGCTTTCTTT.